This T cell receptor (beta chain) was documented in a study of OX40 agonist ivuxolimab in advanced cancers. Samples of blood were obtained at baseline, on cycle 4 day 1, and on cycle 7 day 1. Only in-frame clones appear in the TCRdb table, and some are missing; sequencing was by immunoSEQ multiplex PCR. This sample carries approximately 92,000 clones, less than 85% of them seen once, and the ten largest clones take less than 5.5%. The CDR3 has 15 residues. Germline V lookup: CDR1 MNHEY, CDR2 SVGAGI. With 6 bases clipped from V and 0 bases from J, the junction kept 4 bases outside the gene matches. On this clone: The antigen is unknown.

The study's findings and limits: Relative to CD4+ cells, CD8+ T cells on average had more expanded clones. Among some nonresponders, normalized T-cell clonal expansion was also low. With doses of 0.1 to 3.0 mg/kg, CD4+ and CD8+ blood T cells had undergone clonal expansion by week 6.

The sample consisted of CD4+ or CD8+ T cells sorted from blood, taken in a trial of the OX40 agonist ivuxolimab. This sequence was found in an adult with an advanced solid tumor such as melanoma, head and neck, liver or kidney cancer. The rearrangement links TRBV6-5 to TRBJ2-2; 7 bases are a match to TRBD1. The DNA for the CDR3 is TGTGCCAGCAGCCTCGACAGGGCGAACACCGGGGAGCTGTTTTTT. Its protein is CASSLDRANTGELFF.